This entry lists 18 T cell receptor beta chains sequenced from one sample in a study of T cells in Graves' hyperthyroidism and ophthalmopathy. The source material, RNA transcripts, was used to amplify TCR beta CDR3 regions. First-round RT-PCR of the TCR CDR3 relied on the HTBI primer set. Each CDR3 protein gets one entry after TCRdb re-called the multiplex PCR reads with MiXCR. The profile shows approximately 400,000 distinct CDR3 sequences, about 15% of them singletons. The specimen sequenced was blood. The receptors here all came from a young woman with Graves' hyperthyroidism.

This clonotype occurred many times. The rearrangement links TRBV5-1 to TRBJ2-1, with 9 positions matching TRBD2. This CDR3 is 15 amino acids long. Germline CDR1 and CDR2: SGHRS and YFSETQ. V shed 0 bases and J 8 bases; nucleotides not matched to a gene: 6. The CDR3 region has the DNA TGCGCCAGCAGCTTGGAGGTAGCGGGGGCTCATGAGCAGTTCTTC. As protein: CASSLEVAGAHEQFF.

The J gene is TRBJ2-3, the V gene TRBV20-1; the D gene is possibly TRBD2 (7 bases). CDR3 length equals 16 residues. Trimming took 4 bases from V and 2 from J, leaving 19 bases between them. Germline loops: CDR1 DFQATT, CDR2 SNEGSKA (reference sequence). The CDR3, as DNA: TGCAGTGCTACCCCATTAAGGGGGAGGGTCACAGATACGCAGTATTTT. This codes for CSATPLRGRVTDTQYF.

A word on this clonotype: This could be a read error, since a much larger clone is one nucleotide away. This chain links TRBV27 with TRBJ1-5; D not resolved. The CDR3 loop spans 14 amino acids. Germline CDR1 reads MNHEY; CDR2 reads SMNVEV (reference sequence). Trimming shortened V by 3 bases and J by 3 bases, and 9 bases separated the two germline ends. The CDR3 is CASSFSGNNQPQHF. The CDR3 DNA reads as TGTGCCAGCAGTTTTTCAGGCAACAATCAGCCCCAGCATTTT.

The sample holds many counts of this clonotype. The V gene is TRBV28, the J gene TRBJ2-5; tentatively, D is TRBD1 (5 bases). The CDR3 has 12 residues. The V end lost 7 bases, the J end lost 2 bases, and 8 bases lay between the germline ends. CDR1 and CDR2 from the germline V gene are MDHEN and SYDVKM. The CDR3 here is CASKGQQETQYF. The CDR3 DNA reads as TGTGCCAGCAAGGGGCAGCAAGAGACCCAGTACTTC.

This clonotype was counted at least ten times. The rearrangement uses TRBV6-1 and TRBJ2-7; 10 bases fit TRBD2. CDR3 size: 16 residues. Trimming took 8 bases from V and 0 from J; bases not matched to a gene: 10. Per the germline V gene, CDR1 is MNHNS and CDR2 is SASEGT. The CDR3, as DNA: TGTGCCAGCGGTGGACTAGCGGCGGCCTTCTCCTACGAGCAGTACTTC. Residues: CASGGLAAAFSYEQYF.

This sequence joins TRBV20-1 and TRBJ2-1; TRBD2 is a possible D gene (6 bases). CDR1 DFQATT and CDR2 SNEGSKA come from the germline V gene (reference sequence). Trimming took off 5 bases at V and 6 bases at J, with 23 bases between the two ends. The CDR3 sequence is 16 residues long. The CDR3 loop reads CSAELVTRVFPNEQFF. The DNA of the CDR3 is TGCAGTGCTGAACTGGTGACTAGGGTTTTCCCCAATGAGCAGTTCTTC.

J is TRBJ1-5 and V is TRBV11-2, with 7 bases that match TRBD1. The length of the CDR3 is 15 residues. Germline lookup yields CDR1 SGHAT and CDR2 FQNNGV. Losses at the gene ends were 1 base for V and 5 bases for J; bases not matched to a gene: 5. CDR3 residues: CASSLGGTEDQPQHF. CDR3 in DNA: TGTGCCAGCAGCTTAGGTGGGACAGAGGATCAGCCCCAGCATTTT.

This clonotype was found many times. CDR3 DNA sequence: TGTGCCAGCAGCCGACCAAAGGACGGGGAGCTGTTTTTT. It yields the protein CASSRPKDGELFF. The V and J genes are TRBV4-2 and TRBJ2-2; D uncertain. Germline loops: CDR1 LGHNA, CDR2 YNFKEQ. The CDR3 is made up of 13 amino acids. V lost 4 bases and J 7 bases, leaving 10 bases between the germline ends.

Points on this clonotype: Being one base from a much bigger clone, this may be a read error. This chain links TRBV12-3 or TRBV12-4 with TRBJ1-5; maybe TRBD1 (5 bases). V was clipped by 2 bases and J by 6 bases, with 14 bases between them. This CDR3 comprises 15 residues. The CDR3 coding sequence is TGTGCCAGCAGTTTATGGGCGGGGGGAGGTCAGCCCCAGCATTTT. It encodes CASSLWAGGGQPQHF.

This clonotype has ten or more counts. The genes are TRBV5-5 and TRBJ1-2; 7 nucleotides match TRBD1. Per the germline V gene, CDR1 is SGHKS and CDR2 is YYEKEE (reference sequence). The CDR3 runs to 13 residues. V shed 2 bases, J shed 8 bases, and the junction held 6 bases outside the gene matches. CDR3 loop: CASSFQGEKGYTF. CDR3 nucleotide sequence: TGTGCCAGCAGCTTCCAGGGGGAGAAGGGCTACACCTTC.

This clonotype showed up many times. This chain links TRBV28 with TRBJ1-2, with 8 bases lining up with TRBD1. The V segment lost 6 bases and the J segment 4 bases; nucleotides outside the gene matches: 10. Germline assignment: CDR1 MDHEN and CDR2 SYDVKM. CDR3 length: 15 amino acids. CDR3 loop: CASRTDRGAIYGYTF. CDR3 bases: TGTGCCAGCAGAACCGACAGGGGAGCGATCTATGGCTACACCTTC.

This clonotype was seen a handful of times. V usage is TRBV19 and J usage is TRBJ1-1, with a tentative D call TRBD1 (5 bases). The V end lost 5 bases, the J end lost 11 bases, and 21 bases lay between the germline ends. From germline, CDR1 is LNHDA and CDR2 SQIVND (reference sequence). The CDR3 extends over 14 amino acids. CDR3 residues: CASSVTGTPEAAFF. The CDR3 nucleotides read TGTGCCAGTAGTGTAACCGGGACGCCCGAGGCGGCTTTCTTT.

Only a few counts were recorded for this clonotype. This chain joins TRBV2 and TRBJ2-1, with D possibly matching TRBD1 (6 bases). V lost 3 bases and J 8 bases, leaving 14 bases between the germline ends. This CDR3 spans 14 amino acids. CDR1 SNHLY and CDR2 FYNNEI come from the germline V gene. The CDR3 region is CASSDSGTIDEQFF. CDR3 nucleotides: TGTGCCAGCAGTGATTCCGGGACAATCGATGAGCAGTTCTTC.

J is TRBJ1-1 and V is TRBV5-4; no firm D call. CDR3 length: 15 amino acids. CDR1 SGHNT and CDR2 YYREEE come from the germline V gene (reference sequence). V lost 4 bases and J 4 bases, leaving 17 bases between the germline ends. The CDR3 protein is CASSHGYSLSTEAFF. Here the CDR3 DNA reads TGTGCCAGCAGCCACGGATATTCTCTGAGCACTGAAGCTTTCTTT.

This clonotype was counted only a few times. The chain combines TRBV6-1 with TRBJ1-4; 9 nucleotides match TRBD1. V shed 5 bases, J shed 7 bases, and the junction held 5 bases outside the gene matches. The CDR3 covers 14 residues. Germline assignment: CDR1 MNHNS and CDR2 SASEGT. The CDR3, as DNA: TGTGCCAGCAGTAACCGGGACAGGGTTGAAAAACTGTTTTTT. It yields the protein CASSNRDRVEKLFF.

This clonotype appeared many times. This chain's CDR3 is CASSYSITGSEAQFF. CDR3 coding DNA: TGTGCCAGCAGTTACTCGATTACAGGGTCGGAGGCGCAGTTCTTC. The chain combines TRBV6-2 or TRBV6-3 with TRBJ2-1; weak D call: TRBD1 (6 bases). V was cut by 0 bases and J by 12 bases, with 18 bases left in between. This CDR3 region has 15 residues. The germline gives CDR1 MNHEY, CDR2 SVGEGT.

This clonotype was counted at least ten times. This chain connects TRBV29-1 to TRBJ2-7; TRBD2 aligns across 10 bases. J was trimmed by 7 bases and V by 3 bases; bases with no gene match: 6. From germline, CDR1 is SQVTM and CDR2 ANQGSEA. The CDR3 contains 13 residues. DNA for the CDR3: TGCAGCGTTGACGTGAGCGGGAGGGGGGAGCAGTACTTC. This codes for CSVDVSGRGEQYF.

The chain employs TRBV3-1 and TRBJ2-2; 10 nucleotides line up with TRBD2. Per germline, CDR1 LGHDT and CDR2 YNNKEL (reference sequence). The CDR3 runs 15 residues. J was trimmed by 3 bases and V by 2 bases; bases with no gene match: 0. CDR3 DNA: TGTGCCAGCAGCCAACTAGCGGGAGACACCGGGGAGCTGTTTTTT. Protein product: CASSQLAGDTGELFF.